This record looks at one T cell receptor beta chain sequence and its context. Its antigen is unidentified. The identical CDR3 is also encoded by other nucleotide sequences in the sample. Researchers ran the PCR with 60 Vbeta and 13 Jbeta primers. Profiling relied on immunoSEQ multiplex PCR, and the TCRdb table lists in-frame clones only, not all of them. The sample lists about 120,000 clones; 70% to 80% were seen once. The length of the CDR3 is 13 residues. CDR1 and CDR2 from the germline V gene are LNHNV and YYDKDF (reference sequence). Trimming removed 3 bases from V and 2 bases from J; junction bases left unmatched: 0. This record belongs to a study of cytomegalovirus exposure and HLA in healthy donors. General observations from the study: Some TCR beta chains (approximately 180 of them) were listed as cytomegalovirus-associated.

V is TRBV15 and J is TRBJ1-2, with 7 bases lining up with TRBD1. The specimen sequenced was PBMCs. This receptor was taken from a woman in her 40s in good health and CMV-seropositive. CDR3 DNA: TGTGCCACCAGCAGGGACAGGAACTATGGCTACACCTTC. This gives the protein CATSRDRNYGYTF.